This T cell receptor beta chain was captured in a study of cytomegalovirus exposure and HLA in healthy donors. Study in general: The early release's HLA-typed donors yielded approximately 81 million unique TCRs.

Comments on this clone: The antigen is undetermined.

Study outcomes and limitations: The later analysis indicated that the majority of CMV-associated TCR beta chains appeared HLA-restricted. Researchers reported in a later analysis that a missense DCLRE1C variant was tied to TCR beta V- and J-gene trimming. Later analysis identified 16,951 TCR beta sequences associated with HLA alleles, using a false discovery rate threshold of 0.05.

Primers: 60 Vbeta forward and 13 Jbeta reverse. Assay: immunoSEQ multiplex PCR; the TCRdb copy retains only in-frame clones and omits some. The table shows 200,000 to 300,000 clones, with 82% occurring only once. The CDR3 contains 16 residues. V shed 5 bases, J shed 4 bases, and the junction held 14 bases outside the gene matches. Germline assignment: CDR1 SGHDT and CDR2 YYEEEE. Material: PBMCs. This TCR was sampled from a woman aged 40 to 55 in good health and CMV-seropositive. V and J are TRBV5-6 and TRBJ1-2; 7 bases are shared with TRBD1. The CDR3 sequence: CASRNGGTVGPYGYTF. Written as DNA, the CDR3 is TGTGCCAGCAGAAACGGAGGGACAGTGGGACCCTATGGCTACACCTTC. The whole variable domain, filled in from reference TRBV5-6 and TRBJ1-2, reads DAGVTQSPTHLIKTRGQQVTLRCSPKSGHDTVSWYQQALGQGPQFIFQYYEEEERQRGNFPDRFSGHQFPNYSSELNVNALLLGDSALYLCASRNGGTVGPYGYTFGSGTRLTVV.